One sample yielded the 25 T cell receptor beta chains listed below, sequenced in a study of regulatory T cells in long-lasting Graves disease. Time point noted: newly diagnosed GD, antithyroid drugs for less than 3 months. From RNA extracted from PBMCs, the TCR library was made. Arm-PCR of CDR3 regions and iRepertoire HTBI primers were the basis on which TCR beta libraries were built. TCRdb reprocessed the multiplex PCR reads with MiXCR, giving one entry per CDR3 protein. This table holds 530,000 or so distinct CDR3 sequences, approximately 16% found once. Another study also made use of these data, one on T cells in Graves' hyperthyroidism and ophthalmopathy.

The sequences come from peripheral blood mononuclear cells (PBMCs), collected at new diagnosis, from a patient treated with antithyroid drugs. The receptors stem from a man between 18 and 29 years old with Graves disease.

The rearrangement joins TRBV19 to TRBJ1-2; 9 bases are shared with TRBD1. V gave up 6 bases and J gave up 5 bases; unmatched junction bases: 10. Germline V lookup: CDR1 LNHDA, CDR2 SQIVND (reference sequence). The CDR3 is 15 residues long. The CDR3 sequence: CASSRGGQGSYGYTF. In DNA form, the CDR3 reads TGTGCCAGTAGCCGAGGGGGACAGGGTTCTTATGGCTACACCTTC.

In its sample, this clonotype was seen many times. The CDR3 bases are TGTGCCAGCAGTTTAAGGGGCAGCGGGAGGGCCCGAATGGAGACCCAGTACTTC. Translation: CASSLRGSGRARMETQYF. The chain joins TRBV12-3 or TRBV12-4 to TRBJ2-5; 10 bases map to TRBD2. V dropped 2 bases and J dropped 5; count of bases not matched to a gene: 14. The CDR3 runs to 18 residues.

This clonotype occurred many times. The genes are TRBV11-2 and TRBJ1-2; TRBD1 agrees at 8 bases. The CDR3 has 14 residues. The J segment lost 2 bases and the V segment lost 3 bases, leaving 2 bases of the junction unmatched. Germline V CDR1 and CDR2: SGHAT, FQNNGV. The CDR3 loop is CASSFGTGNYGYTF. The CDR3 coding sequence is TGTGCCAGCAGCTTTGGGACAGGCAACTATGGCTACACCTTC. Based on the CDR3 plus reference TRBV11-2 and TRBJ1-2, the full variable domain is EAGVAQSPRYKIIEKRQSVAFWCNPISGHATLYWYQQILGQGPKLLIQFQNNGVVDDSQLPKDRFSAERLKGVDSTLKIQPAKLEDSAVYLCASSFGTGNYGYTFGSGTRLTVV.

V and J are TRBV28 and TRBJ1-6; no clear D. V was clipped by 4 bases and J by 9 bases, with 10 bases between them. Germline V CDR1 and CDR2: MDHEN, SYDVKM. The CDR3 extends over 13 amino acids. The CDR3 is CASSSPSVSPLHF. In nucleotides, the CDR3 is TGTGCCAGCAGTTCCCCCTCGGTTTCACCCCTCCACTTT.

This clonotype was seen at least ten times. The chain recombines TRBV7-9 with TRBJ2-5; no definite D call. The CDR3 has 16 amino acids. Trimming cost V 5 bases and J 5 bases, with 21 bases left between them. Germline CDR1 SEHNR, CDR2 FQNEAQ (reference sequence). For the CDR3, the DNA is TGTGCCAGCAGCCCACCCGGGCGGTTTCGGTGGGAGACCCAGTACTTC. It encodes CASSPPGRFRWETQYF. Full variable domain (remainder filled in from reference TRBV7-9 and TRBJ2-5): DTGVSQNPRHKITKRGQNVTFRCDPISEHNRLYWYRQTLGQGPEFLTYFQNEAQLEKSRLLSDRFSAERPKGSFSTLEIQRTEQGDSAMYLCASSPPGRFRWETQYFGPGTRLLVL.

In this sample, this clonotype turned up many times. The rearrangement joins TRBV5-1 to TRBJ2-1; D gene uncertain. The V end lost 3 bases, the J end lost 9 bases, and 13 bases lay between the germline ends. The CDR3 length is 13 residues. The germline gives CDR1 SGHRS, CDR2 YFSETQ. This CDR3 is CASSSDPSSEQFF. CDR3 nucleotide sequence: TGCGCCAGCAGCTCTGACCCCTCGTCTGAGCAGTTCTTC.

Turning to this clonotype: This sequence may be a read error, since a much larger clone differs from it by one base. This chain uses TRBV28 with TRBJ2-3; TRBD2 agrees at 10 bases. The J call is doubtful: the DNA matches TRBJ2-7 better. Germline CDR1 reads MDHEN; CDR2 reads SYDVKM. The CDR3 contains 19 residues. Here the CDR3 DNA reads TGTGCCAGCAGTTTGCGGCTAGCGGGAGACTCCACACCGTACAATGAGCAGTACTTC. Translated, it gives CASSLRLAGDSTPYNEQYF.

This clonotype was observed many times. This rearrangement joins TRBV28 to TRBJ1-5, with 9 bases lining up with TRBD1. The CDR3 is 17 residues long. Per germline, CDR1 MDHEN and CDR2 SYDVKM. Trimming removed 9 bases from V and 2 bases from J; junction bases left unmatched: 14. The CDR3 region has the DNA TGTGCCAGTTGGGACAGGGAAGCGAGTGGGGGCAATCAGCCCCAGCATTTT. Protein: CASWDREASGGNQPQHF.

This clonotype has ten or more counts. The CDR3 sequence: CSALVADTQYF. CDR3 in DNA: TGCAGTGCTCTAGTCGCAGATACGCAGTATTTT. This chain links TRBV20-1 with TRBJ2-3, with no clear D. The germline CDR1 and CDR2 sequences are DFQATT and SNEGSKA (reference sequence). The V end lost 5 bases, the J end lost 4 bases, and 7 bases lay between the germline ends. This CDR3 spans 11 amino acids.

This clonotype was counted ten times or more. The chain employs TRBV6-2 or TRBV6-3 and TRBJ2-1; no reliable D call. The CDR3 runs 13 residues. Trimming cost V 6 bases and J 7 bases, with 13 bases left between them. Per the germline V gene, CDR1 is MNHEY and CDR2 is SVGEGT. CDR3 protein: CASSPGSINEQFF. CDR3 bases: TGTGCCAGCAGCCCTGGGTCGATAAATGAGCAGTTCTTC.

Comment on this clonotype: A read error is possible here, since a much larger clone lies one base away. The V and J genes are TRBV3-1 and TRBJ2-3; unclear D gene. Germline V gene data show CDR1 as LGHDT and CDR2 as YNNKEL (reference sequence). This CDR3 is 13 amino acids long. This CDR3 is CATGRRGTDTRYF. The CDR3 coding sequence is TGTGCCACCGGGCGGCGTGGCACAGATACGCGGTATTTT.

The chain joins TRBV12-3 or TRBV12-4 to TRBJ2-2, with a tentative D call TRBD1 (6 bases). V was pared by 4 bases and J by 7 bases, with 10 bases between. The CDR3 consists of 13 residues. The CDR3 region is CASSYREHGELFF. CDR3 in DNA: TGTGCCAGCAGTTACAGGGAGCACGGGGAGCTGTTTTTT.

Many counts were recorded for this clonotype. V is TRBV11-1 and J is TRBJ2-7, with unresolved D. Trimming shortened V by 5 bases and J by 1 base, and 18 bases separated the two germline ends. The CDR3 is made up of 16 amino acids. CDR1 is SGHAT, CDR2 FQDESV, per germline (reference sequence). Here the CDR3 DNA reads TGTGCCAGCAGCGGATGGTATACCCGAATTTCCTACGAGCAGTACTTC. This gives the protein CASSGWYTRISYEQYF.

The chain has TRBV18 and TRBJ1-5; D perhaps matches TRBD1 (6 bases). The CDR3 runs to 18 residues. Between the trimmed V and J ends, which lost 3 bases and 2 bases, there was a span of 20 bases. CDR1 KGHSH and CDR2 LQKENI come from the germline V gene. In DNA form, the CDR3 reads TGTGCCAGCTCACCCGGACGTTCAGGGGTTTTAGGCAATCAGCCCCAGCATTTT. Amino acid sequence: CASSPGRSGVLGNQPQHF.

As DNA, the CDR3 is TGTGCCAGCAGCGTAGTAACGGCTAGCGATGAGCAGTTCTTC. It codes for CASSVVTASDEQFF. The chain combines TRBV9 with TRBJ2-1; D might be TRBD2 (6 bases). CDR1 is SGDLS and CDR2 is YYNGEE in the germline V gene. V was trimmed by 0 bases and J by 8 bases, leaving 12 bases between them. The CDR3 runs to 14 residues.

This clonotype was recorded at least ten times. This CDR3 reads CASSVRLAAQETQYF. In nucleotides, the CDR3 is TGTGCCAGCAGCGTGCGACTAGCGGCACAAGAGACCCAGTACTTC. J is TRBJ2-1 and V is TRBV7-9; 9 bases line up with TRBD2. The J call is doubtful: the DNA matches TRBJ2-5 better. CDR1 and CDR2 from the germline V gene are SEHNR and FQNEAQ (reference sequence). This CDR3 comprises 15 residues.

The chain uses TRBV28 and TRBJ1-2; TRBD1 matches at 7 bases. The germline gives CDR1 MDHEN, CDR2 SYDVKM. This CDR3 has 14 amino acids. Trimming removed 4 bases from V and 4 bases from J; junction bases left unmatched: 6. CDR3 in DNA: TGTGCCAGCAGTTCCTACAGGGGCGTCTATGGCTACACCTTC. Protein sequence: CASSSYRGVYGYTF.

This clonotype has only a few counts. V is TRBV9 and J is TRBJ2-7; D is perhaps TRBD2 (5 bases). Trimming pared 3 bases from V and 3 bases from J, leaving 7 bases between. The CDR3 runs 12 residues. The germline V gene has CDR1 SGDLS and CDR2 YYNGEE. The CDR3 spells CASSAAGYEQYF. CDR3 nucleotides: TGTGCCAGCAGCGCCGCGGGCTACGAGCAGTACTTC. Variable domain in full (rest from reference TRBV9 and TRBJ2-7): DSGVTQTPKHLITATGQRVTLRCSPRSGDLSVYWYQQSLDQGLQFLIQYYNGEERAKGNILERFSAQQFPDLHSELNLSSLELGDSALYFCASSAAGYEQYFGPGTRLTVT.

This clonotype was observed at least ten times. The J gene is TRBJ1-5, the V gene TRBV28; D gene unclear. V was shortened by 2 bases and J by 5 bases, with 4 bases between the two germline ends. Germline V gene sequence: CDR1 MDHEN, CDR2 SYDVKM. The CDR3 spans 12 residues. This CDR3 is CASSLNYQPQHF. The CDR3 nucleotides read TGTGCCAGCAGTTTAAATTATCAGCCCCAGCATTTT.

The table lists this clonotype with many counts. CDR3 sequence: CASSLSITVPEGYTF. CDR3 nucleotide sequence: TGTGCCAGCAGTTTAAGTATAACCGTTCCGGAGGGCTACACCTTC. The chain joins TRBV27 to TRBJ1-2; D is ambiguous. V was clipped by 2 bases and J by 8 bases, with 18 bases between them. CDR3 length: 15 residues. The germline V gene encodes CDR1 MNHEY and CDR2 SMNVEV (reference sequence).

This clonotype was recorded a few times. The chain couples TRBV7-9 to TRBJ1-3; D remains unclear. This CDR3 comprises 14 residues. V dropped 3 bases and J dropped 1 base, with 7 bases sitting between them. CDR1 is SEHNR and CDR2 is FQNEAQ in the germline V gene (reference sequence). The chain's CDR3 is CASSFLQSGNTIYF. As DNA, the CDR3 is TGTGCCAGCAGCTTTCTTCAGTCTGGAAACACCATATATTTT.

V usage is TRBV12-3 or TRBV12-4 and J usage is TRBJ2-3; 14 bases agree with TRBD2. The CDR3 covers 15 residues. V lost 6 bases, J lost 6 bases, and 5 bases stayed unmatched. CDR3 residues: CASRGGLAGDDTQYF. In DNA form, the CDR3 reads TGTGCCAGCAGGGGGGGACTAGCGGGAGACGATACGCAGTATTTT.

The chain employs TRBV19 and TRBJ1-5; D remains ambiguous. V lost 4 bases and J 2 bases, leaving 9 bases between the germline ends. The CDR3 spans 14 residues. Per germline, CDR1 LNHDA and CDR2 SQIVND (reference sequence). CDR3 coding DNA: TGTGCCAGTAGTAAAAGGGTGGGCAATCAGCCCCAGCATTTT. Residues: CASSKRVGNQPQHF.

This clonotype was seen a few times. The V call is TRBV3-1, the J call TRBJ1-2; unclear D gene. CDR1 and CDR2 (germline): LGHDT, YNNKEL (reference sequence). The V and J ends lost 1 base and 6 bases respectively, with 9 bases between them. The CDR3 covers 13 residues. The CDR3 nucleotides read TGTGCCAGCAGCCAAGGCCTAGGGAATGGCTACACCTTC. As protein: CASSQGLGNGYTF.

As concerns this clonotype: This may stem from a read error, because a much larger clone lies one nucleotide away. V and J are TRBV20-1 and TRBJ2-1; D is perhaps TRBD1 (6 bases). Germline loops: CDR1 DFQATT, CDR2 SNEGSKA (reference sequence). This CDR3 comprises 13 residues. The CDR3: CCARRTAYNEQFF. For the CDR3, the DNA is TGCTGTGCAAGGAGGACAGCATACAATGAGCAGTTCTTC.